Listed below are T cell receptor beta chains from one sample, sequenced in a study of OX40 agonist ivuxolimab in advanced cancers. The repertoire was sequenced with immunoSEQ multiplex PCR; TCRdb's copy has only in-frame clones and lacks some. The sample lists tens of thousands of clones, roughly 80% occurring once. This sample comprised CD4+ or CD8+ T cells sorted from blood, obtained in a trial of the OX40 agonist ivuxolimab. Receptors originate from an adult with an advanced solid tumor such as melanoma, head and neck, liver or kidney cancer. Each CDR3 is given with its conserved first and last residue. The D gene is left open where the match is weak. Clone size is not always given. Where it is, it says once, few, many or a class for expanded clones.

J gene: TRBJ1-2; D gene: -; CDR3 length: 11; clone size: -; V gene: TRBV6-5; CDR3 DNA: TGTGCCAGCAGTTTAGGTCAAGGCTACACCTTC; CDR3 protein: CASSLGQGYTF
J gene: TRBJ2-4; D gene: TRBD2; CDR3 length: 17; clone size: once; V gene: TRBV7-8; CDR3 DNA: TGTGCCAGCAGCCCAAAGAGAGCGGGAGGAGCCAAAAACATTCAGTACTTC; CDR3 protein: CASSPKRAGGAKNIQYF
J gene: TRBJ1-4; D gene: -; CDR3 length: 14; clone size: few; V gene: TRBV7-2; CDR3 DNA: TGTGCCAGCAGCTTGTTTGGGCAGAATGAAAAACTGTTTTTT; CDR3 protein: CASSLFGQNEKLFF
J gene: TRBJ2-7; D gene: -; CDR3 length: 15; clone size: -; V gene: TRBV21-1; CDR3 DNA: TGTGCCAGCAGCAAAGTAAAGGGTATGTCCTACGAGCAGTACTTC; CDR3 protein: CASSKVKGMSYEQYF
J gene: TRBJ2-7; D gene: TRBD1; CDR3 length: 15; clone size: -; V gene: TRBV9; CDR3 DNA: TGTGCCAGCAGCGGAGGACAGGGGAAGCTCTACGAGCAGTACTTC; CDR3 protein: CASSGGQGKLYEQYF
J gene: TRBJ2-1; D gene: TRBD2; CDR3 length: 12; clone size: -; V gene: TRBV7-2; CDR3 DNA: TGTGCCAGCAGCTTCGGGCTAGCGGGAGTGTTCTTC; CDR3 protein: CASSFGLAGVFF
J gene: TRBJ1-1; D gene: -; CDR3 length: 12; clone size: few; V gene: TRBV5-1; CDR3 DNA: TGCGCCAGCAGGGTGGGGGACACTGAAGCTTTCTTT; CDR3 protein: CASRVGDTEAFF
J gene: TRBJ2-2; D gene: -; CDR3 length: 15; clone size: -; V gene: TRBV18; CDR3 DNA: TGTGCCAGCTCACCGGTAGTGGAAATCACCGGGGAGCTGTTTTTT; CDR3 protein: CASSPVVEITGELFF
J gene: TRBJ2-7; D gene: TRBD2; CDR3 length: 14; clone size: -; V gene: TRBV4-2; CDR3 DNA: TGTGCCAGCAGCCCTAGAGGCGGGAGTTACGAGCAGTACTTC; CDR3 protein: CASSPRGGSYEQYF
J gene: TRBJ1-2; D gene: -; CDR3 length: 14; clone size: -; V gene: TRBV7-3; CDR3 DNA: TGTGCCAGCAGCTTAGGCGTCGGGCGGGATGGCTACACCTTC; CDR3 protein: CASSLGVGRDGYTF
J gene: TRBJ2-7; D gene: -; CDR3 length: 13; clone size: few; V gene: TRBV4-1; CDR3 DNA: TGCGCCAGCAGCCAAGAACATCCCTACGAGCAGTACTTC; CDR3 protein: CASSQEHPYEQYF
J gene: TRBJ1-2; D gene: -; CDR3 length: 16; clone size: -; V gene: TRBV5-4; CDR3 DNA: TGTGCCAGCAGCCGAGAAGTCGAGGGGACAATATATGGCTACACCTTC; CDR3 protein: CASSREVEGTIYGYTF
J gene: TRBJ1-2; D gene: -; CDR3 length: 13; clone size: -; V gene: TRBV5-4; CDR3 DNA: TGTGCCAGCAGCCCACCTCAGGGAAATGGCTACACCTTC; CDR3 protein: CASSPPQGNGYTF
J gene: TRBJ2-1; D gene: -; CDR3 length: 13; clone size: -; V gene: TRBV5-1; CDR3 DNA: TGCGCCAGCAGCCCGGGATCAAGCAATGAGCAGTTCTTC; CDR3 protein: CASSPGSSNEQFF
J gene: TRBJ1-4; D gene: -; CDR3 length: 14; clone size: -; V gene: TRBV19; CDR3 DNA: TGTGCCAGTAATAGGGTGGCAACTAATGAAAAACTGTTTTTT; CDR3 protein: CASNRVATNEKLFF
J gene: TRBJ2-3; D gene: TRBD2; CDR3 length: 15; clone size: -; V gene: TRBV30; CDR3 DNA: TGTGCCTGGAGCGGGACTAGCGGGAGCACAGATACGCAGTATTTT; CDR3 protein: CAWSGTSGSTDTQYF
J gene: TRBJ2-5; D gene: TRBD2; CDR3 length: 16; clone size: few; V gene: TRBV4-1; CDR3 DNA: TGCGCCAGCAGCCAAGGAAACGGGGGGGCTCAAGAGACCCAGTACTTC; CDR3 protein: CASSQGNGGAQETQYF
J gene: TRBJ2-7; D gene: TRBD2; CDR3 length: 19; clone size: -; V gene: TRBV18; CDR3 DNA: TGTGCCAGCTCACCCTCCGAGACTAGCGGGGGGTCTCACTCCTACGAGCAGTACTTC; CDR3 protein: CASSPSETSGGSHSYEQYF
J gene: TRBJ2-2; D gene: -; CDR3 length: 15; clone size: -; V gene: TRBV14; CDR3 DNA: TGTGCCAGCAGACAGGACAGCCGCAGCACCGGGGAGCTGTTTTTT; CDR3 protein: CASRQDSRSTGELFF
J gene: TRBJ2-7; D gene: TRBD2; CDR3 length: 17; clone size: few; V gene: TRBV18; CDR3 DNA: TGTGCCAGCTCACCAGGGTTTACTAGCGGGAGAGGATACGAGCAGTACTTC; CDR3 protein: CASSPGFTSGRGYEQYF
J gene: TRBJ1-3; D gene: -; CDR3 length: 16; clone size: -; V gene: TRBV9; CDR3 DNA: TGTGCCAGCAGCCCCACGACGGAACCCCGGTGGGGCACCATATATTTT; CDR3 protein: CASSPTTEPRWGTIYF
J gene: TRBJ1-6; D gene: -; CDR3 length: 13; clone size: many; V gene: TRBV10-1; CDR3 DNA: TGCGCCAGCAGTAGGGGGATGGATTCACCCCTCCACTTT; CDR3 protein: CASSRGMDSPLHF
J gene: TRBJ2-7; D gene: -; CDR3 length: 14; clone size: -; V gene: TRBV4-1; CDR3 DNA: TGCGCCAGCAGCCCCCGCCCCCGGACACCTGAGCAGTACTTC; CDR3 protein: CASSPRPRTPEQYF
J gene: TRBJ1-2; D gene: -; CDR3 length: 14; clone size: once; V gene: TRBV6-5; CDR3 DNA: TGTGCCAGCAGTTACTCTCCAGGGGCAGGGGGCTACACCTTC; CDR3 protein: CASSYSPGAGGYTF
J gene: TRBJ2-5; D gene: -; CDR3 length: 14; clone size: -; V gene: TRBV5-8; CDR3 DNA: TGTGCCAGCAGCGTTGGACGGGGTCAAGAGACCCAGTACTTC; CDR3 protein: CASSVGRGQETQYF
J gene: TRBJ1-2; D gene: -; CDR3 length: 11; clone size: -; V gene: TRBV5-6; CDR3 DNA: TGTGCCAGCAGCTTCCTGGGGGGCTACACCTTC; CDR3 protein: CASSFLGGYTF
J gene: TRBJ1-5; D gene: -; CDR3 length: 13; clone size: -; V gene: TRBV5-4; CDR3 DNA: TGTGCCAGCAGCTTGGCTCCGAATCAGCCCCAGCATTTT; CDR3 protein: CASSLAPNQPQHF
J gene: TRBJ2-1; D gene: -; CDR3 length: 14; clone size: -; V gene: TRBV5-1; CDR3 DNA: TGCGCCAGCAGCTTGCGGGCAGGTTCCCACTCACTGTTCTTC; CDR3 protein: CASSLRAGSHSLFF
J gene: TRBJ1-1; D gene: -; CDR3 length: 14; clone size: -; V gene: TRBV6-1; CDR3 DNA: TGTGCCAGCAGTGCTATCATGGAGGGCACTGAAGCTTTCTTT; CDR3 protein: CASSAIMEGTEAFF
J gene: TRBJ2-1; D gene: -; CDR3 length: 13; clone size: -; V gene: TRBV10-2; CDR3 DNA: TGCGCCAGCAGTAGAGTCGGGGCCCGAGAGCAGTTCTTC; CDR3 protein: CASSRVGAREQFF
J gene: TRBJ2-6; D gene: -; CDR3 length: 15; clone size: few; V gene: TRBV5-8; CDR3 DNA: TGTGCCAGCAGCCCGTTCGGGGGTGGGGCCAACGTCCTGACTTTC; CDR3 protein: CASSPFGGGANVLTF
J gene: TRBJ2-3; D gene: -; CDR3 length: 12; clone size: once; V gene: TRBV5-6; CDR3 DNA: TGTGCCAGCAGCTTGGACGTCGACACGCAGTATTTT; CDR3 protein: CASSLDVDTQYF
J gene: TRBJ2-3; D gene: TRBD1; CDR3 length: 15; clone size: -; V gene: TRBV19; CDR3 DNA: TGTGCCAGTAGTCCTCGGACAGGGGCCACAGATACGCAGTATTTT; CDR3 protein: CASSPRTGATDTQYF
J gene: TRBJ1-2; D gene: -; CDR3 length: 11; clone size: -; V gene: TRBV6-6; CDR3 DNA: TGTGCCAGCAGTGCGGGGGATGGCTACACCTTC; CDR3 protein: CASSAGDGYTF
J gene: TRBJ1-3; D gene: -; CDR3 length: 14; clone size: many; V gene: TRBV10-3; CDR3 DNA: TGTGCCATCAGTGAGTCCGGCTCTGGAAACACCATATATTTT; CDR3 protein: CAISESGSGNTIYF
J gene: TRBJ2-7; D gene: TRBD1; CDR3 length: 15; clone size: -; V gene: TRBV7-3; CDR3 DNA: TGTGCCAGCAGCCCCCACAGGGGCCCCTCCTACGAGCAGTACTTC; CDR3 protein: CASSPHRGPSYEQYF
J gene: TRBJ1-1; D gene: -; CDR3 length: 12; clone size: -; V gene: TRBV5-6; CDR3 DNA: TGTGCCAGCAGCTTTAACAGTATTGAAGCTTTCTTT; CDR3 protein: CASSFNSIEAFF
J gene: TRBJ2-2; D gene: -; CDR3 length: 13; clone size: -; V gene: TRBV6-6; CDR3 DNA: TGTGCCAGCAGCGCAAGAGGGGTCGGGGAGCTGTTTTTT; CDR3 protein: CASSARGVGELFF
J gene: TRBJ1-1; D gene: -; CDR3 length: 13; clone size: -; V gene: TRBV6-5; CDR3 DNA: TGTGCCAGCAGTTACAATGGGGGCACTGAAGCTTTCTTT; CDR3 protein: CASSYNGGTEAFF
J gene: TRBJ2-3; D gene: TRBD2; CDR3 length: 15; clone size: -; V gene: TRBV4-1; CDR3 DNA: TGCGCCAGCAGCCAAGCCGGGACTACGTTATATACGCAGTATTTT; CDR3 protein: CASSQAGTTLYTQYF
J gene: TRBJ1-2; D gene: -; CDR3 length: 13; clone size: -; V gene: TRBV6-5; CDR3 DNA: TGTGCCAGCAGTTACTCGAAGTGGAGTGGCTACACCTTC; CDR3 protein: CASSYSKWSGYTF
J gene: TRBJ2-1; D gene: TRBD2; CDR3 length: 13; clone size: -; V gene: TRBV2; CDR3 DNA: TGTGCCAGCCGGAGGGAGGGCCTTCTTCACAATTTCTTC; CDR3 protein: CASRREGLLHNFF
J gene: TRBJ1-5; D gene: -; CDR3 length: 13; clone size: -; V gene: TRBV4-2; CDR3 DNA: TGTGCCAGCAGCCAAGATCTTTATCAGCCCCAGCATTTT; CDR3 protein: CASSQDLYQPQHF
J gene: TRBJ1-6; D gene: TRBD1; CDR3 length: 14; clone size: few; V gene: TRBV6-4; CDR3 DNA: TGTGCCAGCAGTGAGGGACAGGGAAGTTCACCCCTCCACTTT; CDR3 protein: CASSEGQGSSPLHF
J gene: TRBJ1-1; D gene: TRBD1; CDR3 length: 16; clone size: -; V gene: TRBV4-3; CDR3 DNA: TGCGCCAGCAGCCAAGGACCGACAGGGACTGGAACTGAAGCTTTCTTT; CDR3 protein: CASSQGPTGTGTEAFF
J gene: TRBJ2-2; D gene: -; CDR3 length: 15; clone size: -; V gene: TRBV7-9; CDR3 DNA: TGTGCCAGCCCCAATACAGGGCAGCCCGACGGGGAGCTGTTTTTT; CDR3 protein: CASPNTGQPDGELFF
J gene: TRBJ2-3; D gene: -; CDR3 length: 13; clone size: -; V gene: TRBV6-1; CDR3 DNA: TGTGCCAGCAGAAATCAGGACTACGGTACGCAGTATTTT; CDR3 protein: CASRNQDYGTQYF
J gene: TRBJ2-5; D gene: TRBD2; CDR3 length: 12; clone size: once; V gene: TRBV29-1; CDR3 DNA: TGCAGCGCTGGGGAGGGCCGAGAGACCCAGTACTTC; CDR3 protein: CSAGEGRETQYF
J gene: TRBJ1-6; D gene: -; CDR3 length: 15; clone size: few; V gene: TRBV9; CDR3 DNA: TGTGCCAGCAGCGTAGTACCGAACGGAAATTCACCCCTCCACTTT; CDR3 protein: CASSVVPNGNSPLHF
J gene: TRBJ2-7; D gene: -; CDR3 length: 13; clone size: few; V gene: TRBV15; CDR3 DNA: TGTGCCATACGAAGCGGCAGATCCTACGAGCAGTACTTC; CDR3 protein: CAIRSGRSYEQYF
J gene: TRBJ2-1; D gene: -; CDR3 length: 16; clone size: -; V gene: TRBV23-1; CDR3 DNA: TGCGCCAGCAGAGGGACCCGGGACGACTCCTACAATGAGCAGTTCTTC; CDR3 protein: CASRGTRDDSYNEQFF
J gene: TRBJ2-7; D gene: TRBD2; CDR3 length: 15; clone size: -; V gene: TRBV29-1; CDR3 DNA: TGCAGCGTTGTTAGCGGGAGAGCTCATCTTAAGGAGCAGTACTTC; CDR3 protein: CSVVSGRAHLKEQYF